The rows below give T cell receptor beta chains drawn from one sample of a study of early stage breast cancer tumors. Clones were sequenced by immunoSEQ multiplex PCR, and TCRdb holds only the in-frame ones, with some missing. The repertoire holds about 7,900 clones, with under 65% as singletons. The sample consisted of breast tumor tissue. These receptors came from a person aged 70 to 79 with breast cancer. Both conserved end residues are part of each CDR3. A D gene is named only where the DNA matches it firmly. Size is stated for part of the rows, as once, few or many counts, or as a class when the clone is expanded.

J	D	size	V	DNA	CDR3
TRBJ1-2	.	.	TRBV7-8	TGTGCCACCCCGGGGGGGAGCACTAACTATGGCTACACCTTC	CATPGGSTNYGYTF
TRBJ1-2	.	.	TRBV15	TGTGCCACCAGCAGAGCTGGGGGGTTTGGCTACACCTTC	CATSRAGGFGYTF
TRBJ2-3	TRBD2	.	TRBV4-1	TGCGCCAGCAGTTTTCTAGCGGGGAGCACAGATACGCAGTATTTT	CASSFLAGSTDTQYF
TRBJ2-2	.	.	TRBV5-4	TGTGCCAGCAGCCGCAGGGGAAGGAACACCGGGGAGCTGTTTTTT	CASSRRGRNTGELFF
TRBJ1-1	.	few	TRBV5-1	TGCGCCAGCAGTAGGGCGGGGGATATGAACACTGAAGCTTTCTTT	CASSRAGDMNTEAFF
TRBJ2-5	TRBD2	.	TRBV9	TGTGCCAGCAGCGCCTTAGCGGGACGGGCAGGGGAGACCCAGTACTTC	CASSALAGRAGETQYF
TRBJ2-5	TRBD2	.	TRBV19	TGTGCCAGTAGTAGCGGGATGTTTAGCGGGGGAAAAGAGACCCAGTACTTC	CASSSGMFSGGKETQYF
TRBJ2-7	.	.	TRBV7-6	TGTGCCAGCAGCCCCAGGTCGGCATCCTTTGAGCAGTACTTC	CASSPRSASFEQYF
TRBJ2-6	.	.	TRBV23-1	TGCGCCAGCAGTCAATCCCCCGTCCTTTCTGGGGCCAACGTCCTGACTTTC	CASSQSPVLSGANVLTF
TRBJ1-6	.	once	TRBV27	TGTGCCAGCAGTTTATTACAGGGTGGTAGTAGTAATTCACCCCTCCACTTT	CASSLLQGGSSNSPLHF
TRBJ1-1	.	.	TRBV7-8	TGTGCCAGCAGCTTAATCCAGAACACTGAAGCTTTCTTT	CASSLIQNTEAFF
TRBJ2-3	.	few	TRBV7-9	TGTGCCAGCAGTCGTTTTGGGGCCACAGATACGCAGTATTTT	CASSRFGATDTQYF
TRBJ1-1	.	.	TRBV25-1	TGTGCCAGCAGTCCGCCCGTTACAGGGAACACTGAAGCTTTCTTT	CASSPPVTGNTEAFF
TRBJ1-1	TRBD1	few	TRBV11-2	TGTGCCAGCAGCTTAGCCGGGACAGGGGGCTTAGCTTTCTTT	CASSLAGTGGLAFF
TRBJ1-1	.	.	TRBV18	TGTGCCAGCTCACGCCGCGAGGGCTCCACTGAAGCTTTCTTT	CASSRREGSTEAFF
TRBJ2-6	TRBD2	few	TRBV19	TGTGCCAGTAGCTCTACCCGGGGGGGGAGCTCTGGGGCCAACGTCCTGACTTTC	CASSSTRGGSSGANVLTF
TRBJ2-2	.	.	TRBV5-4	TGTGCCAGCAGCTCGGACAGTTTGGGCGGGGAGCTGTTTTTT	CASSSDSLGGELFF
TRBJ1-6	.	.	TRBV30	TGTGCCTGGAGTGACTCCTGGTGGTCAGGGCCTAATTCACCCCTCCACTTT	CAWSDSWWSGPNSPLHF
TRBJ2-3	.	.	TRBV5-1	TGCGCCAGCAGCTTGGCCGAATGGAGGTACTCGGGCACAGATACGCAGTATTTT	CASSLAEWRYSGTDTQYF
TRBJ1-1	TRBD1	.	TRBV7-6	TGTGCCAGCAGCTTAGGACAGGGCCGGGAAGCTTTCTTT	CASSLGQGREAFF
TRBJ2-5	TRBD2	medium-sized	TRBV23-1	TGCGCCAGCAGTCGGGCGGGACTAGCGGGAGAGACCCAGTACTTC	CASSRAGLAGETQYF
TRBJ2-7	.	.	TRBV29-1	TGCAGCGGGAGGACAGAACACTCCTACGAGCAGTACTTC	CSGRTEHSYEQYF
TRBJ1-1	.	.	TRBV11-3	TGTGCCAGCAGCTTAGATCCCAGCCGGAGGGCTTTCTTT	CASSLDPSRRAFF
TRBJ2-7	TRBD1	once	TRBV14	TGTGCCAGCAGCCGAGCACAGGGGATCTACGAGCAGTACTTC	CASSRAQGIYEQYF
TRBJ2-4	.	.	TRBV7-9	TGTGCCAGCAGCTTAGTTGGCCCTTTAAACATTCAGTACTTC	CASSLVGPLNIQYF
TRBJ1-2	.	.	TRBV7-8	TGTGCCAGCAGCTCGCAGGGTGGCTCCTATGGCTACACCTTC	CASSSQGGSYGYTF
TRBJ2-7	.	.	TRBV29-1	TGCAGCGCTGGGACTGCTTACGAGCAGTACTTC	CSAGTAYEQYF
TRBJ1-2	TRBD1	once	TRBV4-1	TGCGCCAGCAGCCGGGACAGGGGATATGTTGGCTACACCTTC	CASSRDRGYVGYTF
TRBJ2-7	TRBD2	.	TRBV2	TGTGCCAGCAGTGACTCTAGCGGGGGGGCCGCCTCCTACGAGCAGTACTTC	CASSDSSGGAASYEQYF
TRBJ2-7	TRBD2	.	TRBV7-3	TGTGCCAGCAGTCCTAGCGGGGGGGCCAACGAGCAGTACTTC	CASSPSGGANEQYF
TRBJ2-5	.	few	TRBV7-7	TGTGCCAGCAGCCCCGCAGGGTCCCAAGAGACCCAGTACTTC	CASSPAGSQETQYF
TRBJ2-3	.	.	TRBV7-9	TGTGCCAGCAGCTTGAGTAGCGTCGGAGATACGCAGTATTTT	CASSLSSVGDTQYF
TRBJ2-7	.	.	TRBV6-1	TGTGCCAGCAGCTTTGACAGGATCTCCTACGAGCAGTACTTC	CASSFDRISYEQYF
TRBJ2-1	TRBD2	.	TRBV6-4	TGTGCCAGCAAAGAAAGTATAGCGGGGTCCGCCCCGCAGTTCTTC	CASKESIAGSAPQFF
TRBJ2-1	TRBD2	.	TRBV5-1	TGCGCCAGCAGCAAGGGACTAGCCTACAATGAGCAGTTCTTC	CASSKGLAYNEQFF
TRBJ2-3	.	.	TRBV9	TGTGCCAGCAGCGTAGGGGGCTTTAGCACAGATACGCAGTATTTT	CASSVGGFSTDTQYF
TRBJ1-1	.	.	TRBV5-1	TGCGCCAGCAGCTTGGCAACAGGCGGCGGGGCTGAAGCTTTCTTT	CASSLATGGGAEAFF
TRBJ1-3	TRBD1	.	TRBV5-1	TGCGCCAGCAGCAGGGACAGCTCTGGAAACACCATATATTTT	CASSRDSSGNTIYF
TRBJ2-7	TRBD1	.	TRBV30	TGTGCCTGGAGTCGACAGACAGGGGCGCAGTACTTC	CAWSRQTGAQYF
TRBJ1-1	.	few	TRBV7-3	TGTGCCAGCAGCTTAGACAGAAACACTGAAGCTTTCTTT	CASSLDRNTEAFF
TRBJ2-3	.	.	TRBV9	TGTGCCAGCAGCCCCCATGGGGGGGCCATGACCACAGATACGCAGTATTTT	CASSPHGGAMTTDTQYF
TRBJ1-2	TRBD1	few	TRBV9	TGTGCCAGCAGCGCGGGACAGGGGAACGGCTATGGCTACACCTTC	CASSAGQGNGYGYTF
TRBJ2-1	.	.	TRBV9	TGTGCCAGCAGCGTAGACGGGGACAATGAGCAGTTCTTC	CASSVDGDNEQFF
TRBJ1-1	TRBD1	medium-sized	TRBV19	TGTGCCAGTAGGCCCAGGGACAGGGGCCAAGTGAGCACTGAAGCTTTCTTT	CASRPRDRGQVSTEAFF
TRBJ2-5	.	.	TRBV11-1	TGTGCCAGCAGCCCAGGTCTCGGCAGGGTTCAAGAGACCCAGTACTTC	CASSPGLGRVQETQYF
TRBJ2-7	TRBD1	.	TRBV19	TGTGCCGCCAACCAGCCGGGACAGGGGAACGAGCAGTACTTC	CAANQPGQGNEQYF
TRBJ1-2	.	.	TRBV21-1	TGTGCCAGCAGCAAAGTTAGGGGACACCCCTGCCGCGCTAACTATGGCTACACCTTC	CASSKVRGHPCRANYGYTF
TRBJ2-3	TRBD2	.	TRBV13	TGTGCCAGCAGCTTAAATGTAGGCGGGGGGATGACAGATACGCAGTATTTT	CASSLNVGGGMTDTQYF
TRBJ2-2	.	few	TRBV9	TGTGCCAGCAGCGTGGGACTGACGAACACCGGGGAGCTGTTTTTT	CASSVGLTNTGELFF
TRBJ1-1	.	few	TRBV28	TGTGCCAGCAGTTTAATCGACATGAACACTGAAGCTTTCTTT	CASSLIDMNTEAFF
TRBJ2-7	.	.	TRBV27	TGTGCCAGCAGTTTATCTGGGGACACCCCTCGCGAGCAGTACTTC	CASSLSGDTPREQYF
TRBJ2-5	TRBD2	once	TRBV7-8	TGTGCCAGCAGCCCGGGACTAGCCCAAGAGACCCAGTACTTC	CASSPGLAQETQYF
TRBJ1-5	TRBD1	.	TRBV6-5	TGTGCCAGCAGCCGAACAGGGGGCAGAAATCAGCCCCAGCATTTT	CASSRTGGRNQPQHF
TRBJ1-5	TRBD1	.	TRBV5-4	TGTGCCAGCAGCTGCCGACAGGGGATGAGCAATCAGCCCCAGCATTTT	CASSCRQGMSNQPQHF
TRBJ2-7	.	few	TRBV30	TGTGCCTGGAGTGTCCGTGGAGGGGATGAGCAGTACTTC	CAWSVRGGDEQYF
TRBJ1-1	.	.	TRBV4-2	TGTGCCAGTAGAAAATCGACAGGTGATGGTGACACTGAAGCTTTCTTT	CASRKSTGDGDTEAFF